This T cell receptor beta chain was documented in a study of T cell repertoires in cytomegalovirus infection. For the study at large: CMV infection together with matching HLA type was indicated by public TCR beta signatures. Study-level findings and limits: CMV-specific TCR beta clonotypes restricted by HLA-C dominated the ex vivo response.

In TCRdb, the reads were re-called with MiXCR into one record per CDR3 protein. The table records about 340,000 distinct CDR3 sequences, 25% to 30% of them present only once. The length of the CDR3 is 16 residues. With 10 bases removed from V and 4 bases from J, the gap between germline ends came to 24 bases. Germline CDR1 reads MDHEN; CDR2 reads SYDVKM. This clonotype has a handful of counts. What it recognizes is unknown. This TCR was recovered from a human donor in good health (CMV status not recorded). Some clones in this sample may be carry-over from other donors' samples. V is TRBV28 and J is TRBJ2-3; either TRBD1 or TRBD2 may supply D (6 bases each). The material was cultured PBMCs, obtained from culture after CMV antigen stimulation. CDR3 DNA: TGTGCCACCTCCTCCGTCCGGGGGCCTTTACCAGATACGCAGTATTTT. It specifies CATSSVRGPLPDTQYF.